This record looks at one T cell receptor beta chain sequence and its context. The entry originates in a study of cytomegalovirus exposure and HLA in healthy donors. This PCR relied on a set of 60 Vbeta primers and 13 Jbeta primers. Sequenced by immunoSEQ multiplex PCR; TCRdb stores in-frame clones only, minus some. The repertoire consists of about 150,000 clones, with roughly four fifths occurring once and the leading ten covering around 7%. This TCR came from a young man in good health and CMV-seronegative. Sequenced: PBMCs.

This CDR3 reads CASSPLGGGLREQYF. The CDR3 region has the DNA TGTGCCAGCAGCCCCTTGGGCGGGGGCCTCAGGGAGCAGTACTTC. The chain is built from TRBV7-9 and TRBJ2-7; possible D gene TRBD2, 7 bases. Germline CDR1 is SEHNR and CDR2 is FQNEAQ (reference sequence). V lost 5 bases to trimming and J lost 7 bases, with 21 bases between them. The CDR3 covers 15 residues. The full variable domain, its missing parts supplied by reference TRBV7-9 and TRBJ2-7, is DTGVSQNPRHKITKRGQNVTFRCDPISEHNRLYWYRQTLGQGPEFLTYFQNEAQLEKSRLLSDRFSAERPKGSFSTLEIQRTEQGDSAMYLCASSPLGGGLREQYFGPGTRLTVT.